A single sample gave rise to the 24 T cell receptor beta chains below, sequenced in a study of T cell repertoires in cytomegalovirus infection. MiXCR was run by TCRdb on the reads, yielding one entry per CDR3 protein. The sample contains hundreds of thousands of distinct CDR3 sequences, approximately 24% of which appear only once. The sequenced sample was CD8+ T cells from PBMCs. The source is a human donor in good health (CMV status not recorded). Some clones in this sample may be carry-over from other donors' samples.

The J gene is TRBJ1-1, the V gene TRBV20-1; possible D gene TRBD1, 5 bases. The CDR3 is made up of 8 amino acids. Germline V CDR1 and CDR2: DFQATT, SNEGSKA (reference sequence). V lost 5 bases, J lost 14 bases, and 9 bases lay in between. The CDR3 region is CSAQGGFF. CDR3 DNA: TGCAGTGCTCAGGGCGGCTTCTTT.

This clonotype occurred a few times. The rearrangement links TRBV7-6 to TRBJ1-1, with D perhaps TRBD1 (6 bases). Trimming removed 6 bases from V and 5 bases from J, with 16 bases in between. The CDR3 has 14 amino acids. CDR1 is SGHVS and CDR2 is FNYEAQ in the germline V gene. CDR3 protein: CASSPQGQGTEAFF. The CDR3 DNA follows: TGTGCCAGCAGTCCCCAGGGGCAGGGGACTGAAGCTTTCTTT. Based on the CDR3 plus reference TRBV7-6 and TRBJ1-1, the full variable domain is GAGVSQSPRYKVTKRGQDVALRCDPISGHVSLYWYRQALGQGPEFLTYFNYEAQQDKSGLPNDRFSAERPEGSISTLTIQRTEQRDSAMYRCASSPQGQGTEAFFGQGTRLTVV.

V and J are TRBV10-3 and TRBJ2-6; the match to TRBD1 covers 9 bases. Germline V gene sequence: CDR1 ENHRY, CDR2 SYGVKD. The CDR3 extends over 19 amino acids. Losses at the gene ends were 7 bases for V and 2 bases for J; bases not matched to a gene: 15. This chain's CDR3 is CAINSRAPQGAAGANVLTF. CDR3 DNA: TGTGCCATCAATTCTCGAGCCCCACAGGGGGCGGCTGGGGCCAACGTCCTGACTTTC.

The V call is TRBV7-2, the J call TRBJ2-7; either TRBD1 or TRBD2 may fit D (6 bases each). This CDR3 spans 14 amino acids. In germline, CDR1 is SGHTA, CDR2 FQGNSA. The CDR3 DNA reads TGTGCCAACAGCTTAGATCCGGGGGCCTACGAACAGTACGTC. Protein sequence: CANSLDPGAYEQYV.

This clonotype was seen a single time. Germline and junction disagree at one end, which may indicate a read error. The genes are TRBV7-2 and TRBJ2-1; D is uncertain. The CDR3 extends over 14 amino acids. The germline gives CDR1 SGHTA, CDR2 FQGNSA. The CDR3 loop is CVSSLTPSYNEQFF. CDR3 DNA: TGTGTCAGCAGCTTGACACCCTCCTACAATGAGCAGTTCTTC.

Many counts were recorded for this clonotype. This chain uses TRBV19 with TRBJ1-1, with 7 bases matching TRBD1. This CDR3 contains 13 residues. Germline trimming cut 9 bases from V and 5 bases from J; bases unmatched to any gene: 9. Germline loops: CDR1 LNHDA, CDR2 SQIVND (reference sequence). The CDR3 is CASRQGPLTEAFF. The CDR3 nucleotides are TGTGCCAGCCGACAGGGTCCGTTGACTGAAGCTTTCTTT. Looking up the rest from reference TRBV19 and TRBJ1-1 gives the full variable domain: DGGITQSPKYLFRKEGQNVTLSCEQNLNHDAMYWYRQDPGQGLRLIYYSQIVNDFQKGDIAEGYSVSREKKESFPLTVTSAQKNPTAFYLCASRQGPLTEAFFGQGTRLTVV.

The chain carries TRBV20-1 and TRBJ1-1; no definite D call. Germline CDR1 reads DFQATT; CDR2 reads SNEGSKA (reference sequence). The V end lost 4 bases, the J end lost 3 bases, and 30 bases lay between the germline ends. The length of the CDR3 is 19 residues. DNA of the CDR3: TGCAGTGCTACTACTCAGGTTACCACCCTCCCGACCCTTTACACTGAAGCTTTCTTT. As protein: CSATTQVTTLPTLYTEAFF.

The rearrangement uses TRBV7-8 and TRBJ2-1, with 11 bases identical to TRBD1. The length of the CDR3 is 16 residues. J lost 7 bases, V lost 2 bases, and 7 bases had no gene match. Germline CDR1 SGHVS, CDR2 FQNEAQ. The CDR3 region has the DNA TGTGCCAGCAGCTTAACTGGGGACAGGGGGTGGAATGAGCAGTTCTTC. Its translation: CASSLTGDRGWNEQFF.

This clonotype was seen only a few times. The gene calls are TRBV7-9 and TRBJ1-1; no reliable D call. V lost 5 bases and J lost 3, with 16 bases in between. The CDR3 has 15 amino acids. The germline gives CDR1 SEHNR, CDR2 FQNEAQ (reference sequence). The CDR3 is CASSQSPDGDTEAFF. The DNA of the CDR3 is TGTGCCAGCAGCCAAAGCCCGGACGGGGACACTGAAGCTTTCTTT.

V is TRBV2 and J is TRBJ2-5; D uncertain. This CDR3 is built from 14 residues. V was trimmed by 5 bases and J by 1 base, leaving 11 bases between them. The V gene's germline CDR1 is SNHLY and CDR2 FYNNEI. This chain's CDR3 is CASSPRTFQETQYF. CDR3 coding DNA: TGTGCCAGCAGTCCTAGGACGTTCCAAGAGACCCAGTACTTC.

This clonotype was observed at least ten times. V gene TRBV7-2 combines with J gene TRBJ2-7; tentatively, D is TRBD1 (6 bases). The germline V gene encodes CDR1 SGHTA and CDR2 FQGNSA. Trimming pared 5 bases from V and 3 bases from J, leaving 11 bases between. The CDR3 totals 13 residues. The CDR3 spells CASSTGLNYEQYF. In DNA form, the CDR3 reads TGTGCCAGCAGCACAGGGTTAAACTACGAGCAGTACTTC.

The chain has TRBV12-5 and TRBJ1-1, with D possibly matching TRBD1 (6 bases). There are 13 residues in the CDR3. V was pared by 2 bases and J by 4 bases, with 8 bases between. Germline CDR1 reads LGHNT; CDR2 reads FRNRAP. CDR3 sequence: CASGLPGVTEAFF. As DNA, the CDR3 is TGTGCTAGTGGTTTGCCAGGGGTCACTGAAGCTTTCTTT.

The sample holds many counts of this clonotype. The chain carries TRBV12-3 or TRBV12-4 and TRBJ2-1; D may correspond to TRBD1 or TRBD2 (5 bases each). V was pared by 3 bases and J by 3 bases, with 6 bases between. This CDR3 contains 13 residues. This chain's CDR3 is CASSFGGYNEQFF. The CDR3 DNA reads as TGTGCCAGCAGTTTTGGGGGCTACAATGAGCAGTTCTTC.

The CDR3 here is CASSLISGITGELFF. In DNA form, the CDR3 reads TGTGCCAGCAGTTTAATTAGCGGAATCACCGGGGAGCTGTTTTTT. This chain joins TRBV27 and TRBJ2-2; perhaps TRBD2 as D (6 bases). There are 15 residues in the CDR3. Trimming cost V 2 bases and J 4 bases, with 11 bases left between them. Germline V CDR1 and CDR2: MNHEY, SMNVEV (reference sequence).

This clonotype was recorded many times. The chain carries TRBV7-8 and TRBJ2-1; TRBD1 aligns across 7 bases. This CDR3 region has 14 residues. In germline, CDR1 is SGHVS, CDR2 FQNEAQ. V lost 8 bases, J lost 5 bases, and 9 bases stayed unmatched. The CDR3 loop is CASRKGQRNNEQFF. The CDR3 nucleotides are TGTGCCAGCCGGAAGGGACAGAGAAACAATGAGCAGTTCTTC.

This clonotype occurred a few times. In DNA, the CDR3 is TGTGCCAGCAGCGTAGCGGAGATGAACACTGAAGCTTTCTTT. Protein: CASSVAEMNTEAFF. The V gene is TRBV9, the J gene TRBJ1-1; no clear D. Germline-derived CDR1 and CDR2 are SGDLS and YYNGEE. Trimming pared 0 bases from V and 0 bases from J, leaving 6 bases between. The CDR3 consists of 14 residues.

The sample holds many counts of this clonotype. The chain joins TRBV20-1 to TRBJ2-7, with D possibly matching TRBD1 (5 bases). The CDR3 covers 14 residues. The germline V gene has CDR1 DFQATT and CDR2 SNEGSKA (reference sequence). The V end was cut by 0 bases, the J end by 3 bases, with 12 bases between. DNA for the CDR3: TGCAGTGCTAGAGATCCAAAGACAGTCTACGAGCAGTACGTC. Protein sequence: CSARDPKTVYEQYV.

CDR3 coding DNA: TGTGCCAGCAGCCCGGACCTGTACTACGAGCAGTACGTC. Translated: CASSPDLYYEQYV. The J gene is TRBJ2-7, the V gene TRBV12-3 or TRBV12-4, with D hard to call. CDR3 size: 13 residues. The V end was cut by 6 bases, the J end by 3 bases, with 12 bases between.

Notes on this clonotype: A much more abundant neighbour one base away suggests this may be a read error. V and J are TRBV7-6 and TRBJ2-1; D remains unclear. CDR1 and CDR2 from the germline V gene are SGHVS and FNYEAQ. V lost 1 base, J lost 5 bases, and 15 bases lay in between. The CDR3 has 16 amino acids. CDR3 sequence: CASSLEFGQLHNEQFF. CDR3 DNA sequence: TGTGCCAGCAGCTTAGAGTTCGGTCAGCTACACAATGAGCAGTTCTTC.

This clonotype was found a few times. The chain uses TRBV28 and TRBJ1-6; unclear D gene. Germline-derived CDR1 and CDR2 are MDHEN and SYDVKM. The CDR3 contains 14 residues. Trimming took off 3 bases at V and 8 bases at J, with 11 bases between the two ends. CDR3 nucleotide sequence: TGTGCCAGCAGTTTTTTAACAGCCCATTCACCCCTCCACTTT. Amino acids: CASSFLTAHSPLHF.

This clonotype was seen repeatedly, ten times or more. The rearrangement joins TRBV11-1 to TRBJ2-7, with TRBD1 matching 7 bases. The ends lost 5 bases at V and 3 bases at J; junction bases unmatched: 10. The CDR3 length is 15 residues. The germline CDR1 and CDR2 sequences are SGHAT and FQDESV (reference sequence). CDR3 loop: CASSPIDRANYEQYV. The CDR3 region has the DNA TGTGCCAGCAGCCCCATTGACAGGGCTAACTACGAGCAGTACGTC.

The sample holds one count of this clonotype. The chain recombines TRBV27 with TRBJ2-3; D call uncertain. The CDR3 covers 14 residues. Trimming left V 3 bases short and J 2 bases short, with 9 bases between. Germline V gene data show CDR1 as MNHEY and CDR2 as SMNVEV (reference sequence). The CDR3 nucleotides are TGTGCCAGCAGTTTTTCACCTCCCACAGATACGCAGTATTTT. Its translation: CASSFSPPTDTQYF.

V is TRBV7-9 and J is TRBJ2-5, with D perhaps assigned TRBD1 or TRBD2 (6 bases each). V gave up 5 bases and J gave up 6 bases, with 10 bases separating them. Germline V lookup: CDR1 SEHNR, CDR2 FQNEAQ (reference sequence). CDR3 size: 12 residues. CDR3 bases: TGTGCCAGCAGCGGGGGGCCAAAGACCCAGTACTTC. Translation: CASSGGPKTQYF. The full variable domain, with the rest looked up from reference TRBV7-9 and TRBJ2-5, is DTGVSQNPRHKITKRGQNVTFRCDPISEHNRLYWYRQTLGQGPEFLTYFQNEAQLEKSRLLSDRFSAERPKGSFSTLEIQRTEQGDSAMYLCASSGGPKTQYFGPGTRLLVL.

The rearrangement links TRBV6-6 to TRBJ2-5, with D maybe TRBD2 (6 bases). Germline V gene data show CDR1 as MNHNY and CDR2 as SVGAGI (reference sequence). V was cut by 2 bases and J by 1 base, with 17 bases left in between. This CDR3 region has 17 residues. CDR3 in amino acids: CASSYRQLAPLQETQYF. The CDR3 DNA follows: TGTGCCAGCAGTTACCGTCAACTAGCTCCCCTCCAAGAGACCCAGTACTTC.